These 9 T cell receptor beta chains share one sample of origin, sequenced in a study of blood T cell repertoires in COVID-19. This table comes from immunoSEQ multiplex PCR, and its TCRdb copy is limited to in-frame clones, with some not included. The sample lists 200,000 to 250,000 clones, about nine tenths occurring once. Specimen: peripheral blood. The receptors come from a man aged 55 to 70 with acute or convalescent COVID-19.

This clone came up once. The V gene is TRBV9, the J gene TRBJ2-1, with TRBD2 matching 9 bases. CDR3 length: 16 amino acids. The germline gives CDR1 SGDLS, CDR2 YYNGEE. The trim removed 0 bases at V and 8 bases at J, leaving 9 bases unmatched. The CDR3, as DNA: TGTGCCAGCAGCGTAGAACCCAGCGGGGGGTCCCATGAGCAGTTCTTC. Its protein is CASSVEPSGGSHEQFF.

This clone was recorded only once. V gene TRBV6-2 or TRBV6-3 combines with J gene TRBJ2-7; 7 bases are a match to TRBD2. Unmatched junction bases numbered 6, after V lost 0 bases and J lost 7 bases. The CDR3 has 14 amino acids. Germline V gene data show CDR1 as MNHEY and CDR2 as SVGEGT. Here the CDR3 reads CASSYSGRGGEQYF. The CDR3 DNA reads as TGTGCCAGCAGTTACTCGGGAAGGGGAGGGGAGCAGTACTTC.

This clone was seen only a few times. Other DNA variants within this sample encode the same CDR3. CDR3 bases: TGTGCCAGCAGTTTTCAGGGCCCAAATGAAAAACTGTTTTTT. Its translation: CASSFQGPNEKLFF. J is TRBJ1-4 and V is TRBV27, with D perhaps matching TRBD1 (5 bases). Trimming pared 3 bases from V and 5 bases from J, leaving 10 bases between. This CDR3 spans 14 amino acids. CDR1 MNHEY and CDR2 SMNVEV come from the germline V gene (reference sequence).

The V call is TRBV28, the J call TRBJ2-3; TRBD2 aligns across 11 bases. The germline V gene has CDR1 MDHEN and CDR2 SYDVKM. V was clipped by 6 bases and J by 0 bases; unmatched bases: 2. This CDR3 has 15 residues. The CDR3 coding sequence is TGTGCCAGCAGCCGACTAGCGGGAAGCACAGATACGCAGTATTTT. It is translated as CASSRLAGSTDTQYF.

The chain carries TRBV2 and TRBJ1-2, with 7 bases matching TRBD1. Trimming at V came to 6 bases and at J to 3 bases, leaving 4 bases not matched to a gene. CDR1 and CDR2 (germline): SNHLY, FYNNEI. This CDR3 is built from 13 residues. In nucleotides, the CDR3 is TGTGCCAGCAGGAAAGACAGGGACTATGGCTACACCTTC. It translates to CASRKDRDYGYTF.

The J gene is TRBJ1-4, the V gene TRBV28; 8 nucleotides align to TRBD1. This CDR3 comprises 15 residues. Germline values: CDR1 MDHEN, CDR2 SYDVKM. Trimming at V came to 4 bases and at J to 4 bases, leaving 5 bases not matched to a gene. The CDR3 spells CASSSTGALNEKLFF. CDR3 in DNA: TGTGCCAGCAGTTCGACAGGGGCCCTTAATGAAAAACTGTTTTTT.

V usage is TRBV27 and J usage is TRBJ1-4, with 7 nucleotides matching TRBD1. V gave up 5 bases and J gave up 8 bases; unmatched junction bases: 8. From germline, CDR1 is MNHEY and CDR2 SMNVEV (reference sequence). The CDR3 consists of 14 residues. The CDR3, as DNA: TGTGCCAGCAGTCCCGACAGGGCAGGGGAAAAACTGTTTTTT. Protein sequence: CASSPDRAGEKLFF.

The genes are TRBV7-3 and TRBJ2-7, with D maybe TRBD2 (5 bases). The germline gives CDR1 SGHTA, CDR2 FQGTGA. The CDR3 covers 15 residues. V dropped 3 bases and J dropped 5 bases, with 17 bases sitting between them. CDR3 nucleotides: TGTGCCAGCAGCTTCCCCGGACGGGAAATGCACGAGCAGTACTTC. Protein sequence: CASSFPGREMHEQYF.

V usage is TRBV7-9 and J usage is TRBJ2-7; D is possibly TRBD1 (6 bases). In germline, CDR1 is SEHNR, CDR2 FQNEAQ (reference sequence). The germline V and J ends were trimmed by 3 bases and 9 bases, with 21 bases remaining between them. This CDR3 is 15 amino acids long. The CDR3 DNA sequence: TGTGCCAGCAGCTTTGACGAGCGGAACCTAGGGGGGCAGTACTTC. Amino acid sequence: CASSFDERNLGGQYF.